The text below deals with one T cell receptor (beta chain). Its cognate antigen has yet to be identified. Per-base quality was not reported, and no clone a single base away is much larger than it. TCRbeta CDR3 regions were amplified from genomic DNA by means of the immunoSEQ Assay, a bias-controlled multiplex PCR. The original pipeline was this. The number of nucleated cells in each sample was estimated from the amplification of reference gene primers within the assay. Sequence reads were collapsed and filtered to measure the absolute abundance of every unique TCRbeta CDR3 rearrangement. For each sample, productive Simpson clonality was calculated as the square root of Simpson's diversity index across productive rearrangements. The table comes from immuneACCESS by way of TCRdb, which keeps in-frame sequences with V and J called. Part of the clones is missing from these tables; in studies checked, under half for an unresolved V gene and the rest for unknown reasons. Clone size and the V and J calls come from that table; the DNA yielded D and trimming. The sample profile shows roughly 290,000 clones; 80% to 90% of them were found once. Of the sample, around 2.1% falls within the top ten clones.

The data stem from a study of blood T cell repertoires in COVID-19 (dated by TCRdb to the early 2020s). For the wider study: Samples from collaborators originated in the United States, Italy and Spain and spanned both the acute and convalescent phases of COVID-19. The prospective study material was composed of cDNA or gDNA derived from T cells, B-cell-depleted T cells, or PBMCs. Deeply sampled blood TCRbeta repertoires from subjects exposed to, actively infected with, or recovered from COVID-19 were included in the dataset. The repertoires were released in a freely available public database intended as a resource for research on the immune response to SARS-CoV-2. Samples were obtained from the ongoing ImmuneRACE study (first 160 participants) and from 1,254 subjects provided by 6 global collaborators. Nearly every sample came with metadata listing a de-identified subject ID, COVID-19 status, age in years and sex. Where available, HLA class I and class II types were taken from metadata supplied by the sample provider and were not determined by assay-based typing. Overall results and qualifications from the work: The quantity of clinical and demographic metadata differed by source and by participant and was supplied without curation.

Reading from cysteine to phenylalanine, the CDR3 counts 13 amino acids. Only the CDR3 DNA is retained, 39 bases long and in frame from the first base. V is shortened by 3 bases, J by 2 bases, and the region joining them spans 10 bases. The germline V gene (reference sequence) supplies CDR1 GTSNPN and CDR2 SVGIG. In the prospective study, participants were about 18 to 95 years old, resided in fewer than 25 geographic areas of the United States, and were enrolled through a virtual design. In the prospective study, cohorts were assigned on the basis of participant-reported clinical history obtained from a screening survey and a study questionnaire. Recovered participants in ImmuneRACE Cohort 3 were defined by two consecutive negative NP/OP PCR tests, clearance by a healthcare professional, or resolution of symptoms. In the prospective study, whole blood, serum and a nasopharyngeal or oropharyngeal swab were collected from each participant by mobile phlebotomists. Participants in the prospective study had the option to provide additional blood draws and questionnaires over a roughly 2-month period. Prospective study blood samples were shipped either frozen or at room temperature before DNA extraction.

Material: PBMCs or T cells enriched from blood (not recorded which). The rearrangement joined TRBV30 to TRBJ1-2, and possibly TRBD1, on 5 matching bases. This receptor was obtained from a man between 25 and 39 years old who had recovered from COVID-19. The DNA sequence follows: TGTGCCTGGAGGTCAGGGCGGAACTATGGCTACACCTTC. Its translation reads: CAWRSGRNYGYTF.